The 27 T cell receptor beta chains below were found in one sample sequenced in a study of T cells in Graves' hyperthyroidism and ophthalmopathy. Researchers amplified the TCR beta CDR3 regions from RNA transcripts. HTBI primers drove first-round RT-PCR of the TCR CDR3. TCRdb recomputed calls from the multiplex PCR reads with MiXCR, one row per CDR3 protein. The repertoire consists of about 530,000 distinct CDR3 sequences, with over 15% occurring once and the leading ten covering under 20%. Sequenced input: blood. These TCRs come from a young woman with Graves' ophthalmopathy.

A few counts support this clonotype. The chain has TRBV9 and TRBJ1-6; the D is unclear. This CDR3 is built from 14 residues. CDR1 is SGDLS, CDR2 YYNGEE, per germline. The V and J ends lost 6 bases and 4 bases respectively, with 11 bases between them. CDR3 in DNA: TGTGCCAGCAAAGAAGGACTGTATAATTCACCCCTCCACTTT. It translates to CASKEGLYNSPLHF.

In its sample, this clonotype was seen a few times. This chain links TRBV28 with TRBJ1-1; D perhaps matches TRBD1 (6 bases). The CDR3 has 13 residues. V was shortened by 6 bases and J by 7 bases, with 15 bases between the two germline ends. Per germline, CDR1 MDHEN and CDR2 SYDVKM. Here the CDR3 DNA reads TGTGCCAGCAGCTTCCTACAGGGATTTGAAGCTTTCTTT. This encodes CASSFLQGFEAFF.

The chain recombines TRBV6-1 with TRBJ2-2, with TRBD2 matching over 13 bases. Germline loops: CDR1 MNHNS, CDR2 SASEGT. The CDR3 contains 17 residues. J lost 3 bases, V lost 8 bases, and 9 bases had no gene match. The CDR3 sequence is CASFGLAGVGDTGELFF. Here the CDR3 DNA reads TGTGCCAGCTTTGGACTAGCGGGAGTCGGGGACACCGGGGAGCTGTTTTTT.

This clonotype showed up many times. V usage is TRBV5-8 and J usage is TRBJ2-1; TRBD2 agrees at 8 bases. The trim removed 0 bases at V and 8 bases at J, leaving 7 bases unmatched. The CDR3 is 15 residues long. Germline CDR1 SGHTS, CDR2 YDEGEE. The CDR3 DNA is TGTGCCAGCAGCTTGGACCAGCGGGGGCCGGATGAGCAGTTCTTC. Translation: CASSLDQRGPDEQFF. The full variable domain, with the rest looked up from reference TRBV5-8 and TRBJ2-1, is EAGVTQSPTHLIKTRGQQATLRCSPISGHTSVYWYQQALGLGLQFLLWYDEGEERNRGNFPPRFSGRQFPNYSSELNVNALELEDSALYLCASSLDQRGPDEQFFGPGTRLTVL.

In this sample, this clonotype turned up many times. The gene calls are TRBV13 and TRBJ2-1; 7 bases fit TRBD1. J lost 1 base, V lost 1 base, and 4 bases had no gene match. Germline V CDR1 and CDR2: PRHDT, FYEKMQ (reference sequence). The CDR3 loop spans 16 amino acids. The CDR3 DNA is TGTGCCAGCAGCTTAGCGGACAGGAGATCCTACAATGAGCAGTTCTTC. Protein product: CASSLADRRSYNEQFF.

This clonotype was picked up a small number of times. This CDR3 reads CASSPLTGNTEAFF. DNA for the CDR3: TGTGCCAGTAGTCCACTCACAGGGAACACTGAAGCTTTCTTT. The rearrangement joins TRBV19 to TRBJ1-1; tentative D call: TRBD1 (5 bases). The V gene's germline CDR1 is LNHDA and CDR2 SQIVND (reference sequence). The length of the CDR3 is 14 residues. Trimming left V 5 bases short and J 1 base short, with 11 bases between.

This clonotype was seen at least ten times. The rearrangement joins TRBV6-1 to TRBJ2-3, with TRBD1 identical over 9 bases. This CDR3 region has 17 residues. CDR1 MNHNS and CDR2 SASEGT come from the germline V gene. V was pared by 4 bases and J by 4 bases, with 12 bases of the junction left unmatched. The CDR3 bases are TGTGCCAGCAGTGCACGCTTGCGGGGACAGGGCGCAGATACGCAGTATTTT. It yields the protein CASSARLRGQGADTQYF.

This clonotype has a handful of counts. This sequence joins TRBV30 and TRBJ1-2; tentative D call: TRBD1 (6 bases). This CDR3 is 13 amino acids long. Per the germline V gene, CDR1 is GTSNPN and CDR2 is SVGIG (reference sequence). The V end lost 3 bases, the J end lost 6 bases, and 14 bases lay between the germline ends. The DNA of the CDR3 is TGTGCCTGGAGGCTCGGGGGGCAGGATGGCTACACCTTC. It yields the protein CAWRLGGQDGYTF.

Ten or more counts support this clonotype. The CDR3 coding sequence is TGTGCCAGCAGCTTCGGACTAGCGGCCCGAAGCTCCTACGAGCAGTACTTC. Its protein product is CASSFGLAARSSYEQYF. The chain links TRBV6-2 or TRBV6-3 to TRBJ2-7, with TRBD2 matching over 10 bases. The CDR3 consists of 17 residues. Germline V gene data show CDR1 as MNHEY and CDR2 as SVGEGT. The J segment lost 0 bases and the V segment lost 6 bases, leaving 11 bases of the junction unmatched.

This clonotype was observed many times. CDR3 protein: CSAQYHSGRAKNEQFF. CDR3 sequence (DNA): TGCAGTGCCCAATATCATAGCGGGAGGGCCAAGAATGAGCAGTTCTTC. The chain recombines TRBV20-1 with TRBJ2-1; TRBD2 agrees at 11 bases. J gave up 7 bases and V 6 bases, and 14 bases lay outside the gene matches. CDR1 and CDR2 (germline): DFQATT, SNEGSKA (reference sequence). This CDR3 has 16 residues.

This clonotype was detected many times. The chain combines TRBV28 with TRBJ2-1; TRBD2 might be the D (5 bases). From germline, CDR1 is MDHEN and CDR2 SYDVKM. The CDR3 has 14 amino acids. Trimming removed 6 bases from V and 8 bases from J, with 17 bases in between. The DNA of the CDR3 is TGTGCCAGCAGCCCATTCCGGGGAATCTATGAGCAGTTCTTC. It yields the protein CASSPFRGIYEQFF.

This clonotype was picked up a small number of times. In DNA, the CDR3 is TGTGCCAGCGCCCCGGACAATTCACCCCTCCACTTT. It translates to CASAPDNSPLHF. V and J are TRBV7-9 and TRBJ1-6; D unclear. Between the trimmed V and J ends, which lost 8 bases and 7 bases, there was a span of 9 bases. This CDR3 region has 12 residues. The V gene's germline CDR1 is SEHNR and CDR2 FQNEAQ (reference sequence).

This clonotype was seen many times. V usage is TRBV2 and J usage is TRBJ1-2; tentative D call: TRBD1 (5 bases). The CDR3 has 12 residues. V was clipped by 6 bases and J by 5 bases, with 10 bases between them. Germline V gives CDR1 SNHLY, CDR2 FYNNEI. The CDR3, as DNA: TGTGCCAGCAGCCCGGGGCAGTATGGCTACACCTTC. This gives the protein CASSPGQYGYTF.

This clonotype appeared many times. This chain joins TRBV2 and TRBJ2-1; no clear D gene. Trimming removed 7 bases from V and 4 bases from J, with 5 bases in between. Per germline, CDR1 SNHLY and CDR2 FYNNEI. This CDR3 has 11 residues. The CDR3 bases are TGTGCCAGCAAGATATACAATGAGCAGTTCTTC. Protein sequence: CASKIYNEQFF.

This clonotype has only a few counts. The chain is built from TRBV20-1 and TRBJ1-2, with 10 positions matching TRBD1. CDR1 DFQATT and CDR2 SNEGSKA come from the germline V gene (reference sequence). The ends lost 2 bases at V and 2 bases at J; junction bases unmatched: 2. The CDR3 length is 14 residues. The CDR3 nucleotides read TGCAGTGCTAGACCGGGACAGGGGAACTATGGCTACACCTTC. It translates to CSARPGQGNYGYTF.

Only a few counts were recorded for this clonotype. This may arise from a read error, as a much more abundant clone is one base away. The chain couples TRBV12-3 or TRBV12-4 to TRBJ1-2; no firm D call. The CDR3 is made up of 16 amino acids. CDR3 DNA: TGTGCCTGCAGTTCAGACCTAACGATCTATGTCGATGGCTACACCTTC. Its protein product is CACSSDLTIYVDGYTF.

The chain couples TRBV28 to TRBJ2-3, with 8 bases lining up with TRBD1. V shed 4 bases and J 3 bases; nucleotides not matched to a gene: 3. Looked up from germline, CDR1 is MDHEN and CDR2 is SYDVKM. This CDR3 is built from 14 residues. The DNA for the CDR3 is TGTGCCAGCAGTTCGGACAGGGAGACAGATACGCAGTATTTT. Translated, it gives CASSSDRETDTQYF.

This clonotype came up many times. This chain connects TRBV30 to TRBJ2-2, with TRBD1 identical over 7 bases. Looked up from germline, CDR1 is GTSNPN and CDR2 is SVGIG (reference sequence). This CDR3 spans 15 amino acids. J was trimmed by 3 bases and V by 5 bases; bases with no gene match: 9. The CDR3 spells CAWSGGGRDTGELFF. CDR3 nucleotide sequence: TGTGCCTGGTCAGGGGGTGGTCGGGACACCGGGGAGCTGTTTTTT.

In its sample, this clonotype was seen many times. The genes are TRBV2 and TRBJ1-2, with a tentative D call TRBD1 (6 bases). The V gene's germline CDR1 is SNHLY and CDR2 FYNNEI. The ends were cut back, 7 bases at V and 6 bases at J, with 12 bases in the middle. The CDR3 consists of 12 residues. Here the CDR3 DNA reads TGTGCCAGCAACAGACAGGAGGATGGCTACACCTTC. Encoded protein: CASNRQEDGYTF. The full variable domain, its missing parts supplied by reference TRBV2 and TRBJ1-2, is EPEVTQTPSHQVTQMGQEVILRCVPISNHLYFYWYRQILGQKVEFLVSFYNNEISEKSEIFDDQFSVERPDGSNFTLKIRSTKLEDSAMYFCASNRQEDGYTFGSGTRLTVV.

This clonotype came up a few times. The rearrangement uses TRBV5-1 and TRBJ2-5; D is unclear. Germline V CDR1 and CDR2: SGHRS, YFSETQ. Trimming took 6 bases from V and 1 from J, leaving 10 bases between them. This CDR3 is built from 13 residues. CDR3 DNA: TGCGCCAGCATGACGGTTCCCCAAGAGACCCAGTACTTC. Translated: CASMTVPQETQYF.

This clonotype was seen ten or more times. The V call is TRBV7-3, the J call TRBJ1-5, with D perhaps matching TRBD1 (5 bases). This CDR3 is 16 amino acids long. Germline lookup yields CDR1 SGHTA and CDR2 FQGTGA. V dropped 4 bases and J dropped 4 bases, with 17 bases sitting between them. As DNA, the CDR3 is TGTGCCAGCAGCTCCACCCAGGGTGGGGAAAATCAGCCCCAGCATTTT. Residues: CASSSTQGGENQPQHF.

This clonotype was counted ten times or more. The rearrangement links TRBV6-1 to TRBJ1-1; TRBD1 matches at 8 bases. Germline-derived CDR1 and CDR2 are MNHNS and SASEGT. The ends lost 6 bases at V and 6 bases at J; junction bases unmatched: 9. This CDR3 has 14 residues. The CDR3 protein is CASRRTGSLAEAFF. The CDR3 DNA sequence: TGTGCCAGCAGACGGACAGGGAGTCTTGCTGAAGCTTTCTTT.

Ten or more counts support this clonotype. The chain is built from TRBV28 and TRBJ2-1; TRBD2 matches at 8 bases. The germline V gene encodes CDR1 MDHEN and CDR2 SYDVKM. This CDR3 has 15 residues. V gave up 6 bases and J gave up 6 bases; unmatched junction bases: 10. CDR3 coding DNA: TGTGCCAGCAGCCGCCGGACTAGCAAACCCAATGAGCAGTTCTTC. It is translated as CASSRRTSKPNEQFF.

Many counts were recorded for this clonotype. V usage is TRBV28 and J usage is TRBJ2-3; 12 bases line up with TRBD2. Germline CDR1 MDHEN, CDR2 SYDVKM. The CDR3 sequence is 14 residues long. J was trimmed by 10 bases and V by 10 bases; bases with no gene match: 12. The CDR3 sequence is CAILGLAGEEAQYF. The CDR3 nucleotides read TGTGCCATCCTGGGACTAGCGGGCGAGGAGGCGCAGTATTTT.

This clonotype was counted ten times or more. The gene calls are TRBV18 and TRBJ2-7, with 8 bases matching TRBD1. The CDR3 runs 14 residues. The germline V gene has CDR1 KGHSH and CDR2 LQKENI. With V trimmed by 3 bases and J by 6 bases, 7 bases remained unmatched. The CDR3 protein is CASSPGTGPLEQYF. The CDR3 region has the DNA TGTGCCAGCTCACCCGGGACAGGACCTCTCGAGCAGTACTTC.

The chain carries TRBV2 and TRBJ1-2, with TRBD1 matching 8 bases. CDR3 length equals 13 residues. Trimming removed 4 bases from V and 7 bases from J; junction bases left unmatched: 5. Germline loops: CDR1 SNHLY, CDR2 FYNNEI. The CDR3 DNA follows: TGTGCCAGCAGTGCGGTTACAGGGGGTGGCTACACCTTC. Protein product: CASSAVTGGGYTF.

Regarding this clonotype: A much larger clonotype is one base distant, so this may be a read error. The gene calls are TRBV28 and TRBJ1-2; TRBD1 aligns across 9 bases. CDR1 is MDHEN and CDR2 is SYDVKM in the germline V gene. V dropped 10 bases and J dropped 6; count of bases not matched to a gene: 12. The CDR3 runs to 14 residues. The CDR3: CAIRLPGQGDGYTF. Written as DNA, the CDR3 is TGTGCCATTAGGCTCCCGGGACAGGGCGATGGCTACACCTTC.